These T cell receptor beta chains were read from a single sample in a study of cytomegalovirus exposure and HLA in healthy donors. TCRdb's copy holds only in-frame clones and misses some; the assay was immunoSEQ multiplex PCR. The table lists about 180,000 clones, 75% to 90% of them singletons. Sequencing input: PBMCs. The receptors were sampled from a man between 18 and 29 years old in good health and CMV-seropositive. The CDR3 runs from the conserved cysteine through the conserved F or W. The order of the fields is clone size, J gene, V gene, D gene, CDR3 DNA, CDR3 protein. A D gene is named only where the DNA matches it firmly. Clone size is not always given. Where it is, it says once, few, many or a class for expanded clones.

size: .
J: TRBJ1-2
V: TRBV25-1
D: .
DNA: TGTGCCAGCAGTGAAGGGGGCGGATCCGCTAACTATGGCTACACCTTC
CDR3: CASSEGGGSANYGYTF

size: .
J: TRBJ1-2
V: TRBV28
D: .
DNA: TGTGCCAGCAGTTTCGGACAGAACTATGGCTACACCTTC
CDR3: CASSFGQNYGYTF

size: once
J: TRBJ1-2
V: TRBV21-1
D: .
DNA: TGTGCCAGCAGCAAAGGGTTGGGGGGACAGGGACACTATGGCTACACCTTC
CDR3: CASSKGLGGQGHYGYTF

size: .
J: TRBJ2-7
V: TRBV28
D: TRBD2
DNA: TGTGCCAGCAGCCCCCAGATACGTCTTGAGCGGGGGAAAGCCTACGAGCAGTACTTC
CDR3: CASSPQIRLERGKAYEQYF

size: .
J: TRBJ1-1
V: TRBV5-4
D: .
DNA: TGTGCCAGCAGCCCGGGAGGGAAGGTATTAGCTTTCTTT
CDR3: CASSPGGKVLAFF

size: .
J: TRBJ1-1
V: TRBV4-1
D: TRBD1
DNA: TGCGCCAGCAGCCAAATAGGAACAGGGGAGACTGAAGCTTTCTTT
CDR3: CASSQIGTGETEAFF

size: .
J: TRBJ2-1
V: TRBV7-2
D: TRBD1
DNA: TGTGCCAGCAGCCAGGGACAGGACAATGAGCAGTTCTTC
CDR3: CASSQGQDNEQFF

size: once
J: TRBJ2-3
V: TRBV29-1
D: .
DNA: TGCAGCGTTGAAGGGACGGACAACATGTCGTTGGATACGCAGTATTTT
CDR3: CSVEGTDNMSLDTQYF

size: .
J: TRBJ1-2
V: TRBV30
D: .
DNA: TGTGCCTGGAGTCTGGTACGGGTTTTCTTC
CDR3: CAWSLVRVFF

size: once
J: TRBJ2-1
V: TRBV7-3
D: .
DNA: TGTGCCAGCAGCTTAACCCCGGGACTTGAGCAGTTCTTC
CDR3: CASSLTPGLEQFF

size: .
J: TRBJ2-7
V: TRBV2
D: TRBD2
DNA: TGTGCCAGCAGCATCACTCTAGCGGGAGGTTCCTACGAGCAGTACTTC
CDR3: CASSITLAGGSYEQYF

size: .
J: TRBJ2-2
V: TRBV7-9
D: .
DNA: TGTGCCAGCAGCCCCCGGGGGACTGTTTTCCCCGGGGAGCTGTTTTTT
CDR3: CASSPRGTVFPGELFF

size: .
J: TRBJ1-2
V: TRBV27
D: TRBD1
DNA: TGTGCCAGCAGCTACGGACAGGGCAGCGGCTACACCTTC
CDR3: CASSYGQGSGYTF

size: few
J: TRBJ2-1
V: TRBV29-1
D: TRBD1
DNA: TGCAGCGCAGGACAGGAACTTGAGCAGTTCTTC
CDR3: CSAGQELEQFF

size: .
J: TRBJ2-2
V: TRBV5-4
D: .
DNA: TGTGCCAGCAGCTCACTAGCTGTGGGTGCCGGGGAGCTGTTTTTT
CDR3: CASSSLAVGAGELFF

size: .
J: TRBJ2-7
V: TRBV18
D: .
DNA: TGTGCCAGCTCCCTCGGAGCAGGGGTAGACGAGCAGTACTTC
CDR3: CASSLGAGVDEQYF

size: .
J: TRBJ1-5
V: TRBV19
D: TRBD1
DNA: TGTGCCAGTAGCCCAACAGGGGCCGGCAGTCAGCCCCAGCATTTT
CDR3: CASSPTGAGSQPQHF

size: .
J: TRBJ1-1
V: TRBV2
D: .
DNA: TGTGCCAGCAGTGAAACACAGGTTGTGATCGAAGCTTTCTTT
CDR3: CASSETQVVIEAFF

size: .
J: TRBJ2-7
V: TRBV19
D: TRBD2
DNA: TGTGCCACCAGTGATGGTAGCGGGGGATACGAGCAGTACTTC
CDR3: CATSDGSGGYEQYF

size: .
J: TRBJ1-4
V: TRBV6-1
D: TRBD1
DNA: TGTGCCAGCAGTGAACTTGTTGGGACAGCAGCTAATGAAAAACTGTTTTTT
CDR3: CASSELVGTAANEKLFF

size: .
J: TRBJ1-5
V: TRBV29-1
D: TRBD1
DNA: TGCAGCGAGGGCCGGGACAGCTATAGCAATCAGCCCCAGCATTTT
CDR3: CSEGRDSYSNQPQHF

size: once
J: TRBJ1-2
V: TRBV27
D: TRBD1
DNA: TGTGCCAGCAGTTTTTTGGGACAGGGGGCGAATGGCTACACCTTC
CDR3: CASSFLGQGANGYTF

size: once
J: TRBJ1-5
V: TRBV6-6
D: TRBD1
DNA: TGTGCCAGCAGTTTATCGGACAGGGCGATTCAGCCCCAGCATTTT
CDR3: CASSLSDRAIQPQHF

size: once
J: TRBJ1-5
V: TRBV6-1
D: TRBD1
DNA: TGTGCCAGCAGCAGACAGGGCGATCAGCCCCAGCATTTT
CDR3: CASSRQGDQPQHF

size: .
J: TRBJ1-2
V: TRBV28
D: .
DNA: TGTGCCAGCAGTTTTACTGATGGCTACACCTTC
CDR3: CASSFTDGYTF

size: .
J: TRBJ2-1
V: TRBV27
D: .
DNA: TGTGCCAGCAGTCCCGGACCTAGCCGTGAGCAGTTCTTC
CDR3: CASSPGPSREQFF

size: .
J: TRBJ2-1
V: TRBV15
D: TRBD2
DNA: TGTGCCACCAGAGGCCCAATGGAAGAAGGCCAAAGTAGCGGGAGGGACAATGAGCAGTTCTTC
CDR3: CATRGPMEEGQSSGRDNEQFF

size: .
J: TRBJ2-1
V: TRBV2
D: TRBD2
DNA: TGTGCCAGCAGCTTGGAGCGGGAGGTCTACAATGAGCAGTTCTTC
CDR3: CASSLEREVYNEQFF

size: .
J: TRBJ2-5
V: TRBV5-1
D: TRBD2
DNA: TGCGCCAGCAGCTGGGGAACTAGCGGGGGAACTGAGACCCAGTACTTC
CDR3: CASSWGTSGGTETQYF

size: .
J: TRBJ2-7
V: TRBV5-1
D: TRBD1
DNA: TGCGCCAGCAGCCCACTCGGGACAGGGGTTTCCTACGAGCAGTACTTC
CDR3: CASSPLGTGVSYEQYF

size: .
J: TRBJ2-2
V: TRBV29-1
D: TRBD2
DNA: TGCAGCGCCCGGGAGGGACTCACGAACACCGGGGAGCTGTTTTTT
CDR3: CSAREGLTNTGELFF

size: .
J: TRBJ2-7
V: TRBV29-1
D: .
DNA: TGCAGCGTTGAAGAGCCAGGGAAGCCCAACGAGCAGTACTTC
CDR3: CSVEEPGKPNEQYF

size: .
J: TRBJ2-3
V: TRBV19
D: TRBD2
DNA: TGTGCCAGTAGCCGGGGGGGGGACTGGAGCACAGATACGCAGTATTTT
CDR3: CASSRGGDWSTDTQYF

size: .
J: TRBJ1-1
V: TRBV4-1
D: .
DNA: TGCGCCAGCAGCCAAGTGGGGGGGGGTAACACTGAAGCTTTCTTT
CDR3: CASSQVGGGNTEAFF

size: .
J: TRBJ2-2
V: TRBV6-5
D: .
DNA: TGTGCCAGCAGCCGAAGGGGTGGCGGGGAGCTGTTTTTT
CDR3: CASSRRGGGELFF

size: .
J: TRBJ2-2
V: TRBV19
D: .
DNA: TGTGCCAGTAGTATATCAATGGGAGGCGGGGAGCTGTTTTTT
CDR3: CASSISMGGGELFF

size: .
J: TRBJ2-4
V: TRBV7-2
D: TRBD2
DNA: TGTGCCAGCAGCGGATCTAGCGGGAGAGGAGCCAAAAACATTCAGTACTTC
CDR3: CASSGSSGRGAKNIQYF

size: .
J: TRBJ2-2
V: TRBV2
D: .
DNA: TGTGCCAGCAGTGGGGGGGCCGGAGGTGGCGGGGGCGGAACCGGGGAGCTGTTTTTT
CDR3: CASSGGAGGGGGGTGELFF

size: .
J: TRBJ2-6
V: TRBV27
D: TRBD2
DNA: TGTGCCAGCAGTCCGGGGGGATCTGGGGCCAACGTCCTGACTTTC
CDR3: CASSPGGSGANVLTF